This is a list of T cell receptor beta chains from one sample in a study of T cells in Graves' hyperthyroidism and ophthalmopathy. TCRdb called the multiplex PCR reads again in MiXCR, with one record for every CDR3 protein. The sample lists around 290,000 distinct CDR3 sequences; 10% to 15% were seen once. The sequencing sample was made of blood. All receptors derive from a woman aged 30 to 39 with Graves' hyperthyroidism that later progressed to Graves' ophthalmopathy. The CDR3 runs from the conserved cysteine through the conserved F or W. A D gene is named only where the DNA matches it firmly. Clone size, where shown, is once, few, many, or a class for clones that have expanded.

J gene	V gene	D gene	clone size	CDR3 DNA	CDR3 protein
TRBJ2-2	TRBV15	TRBD2	many	TGTGCCACCAGCAGCCCCTGGACTAGCGGGGGATGGAACACCGGGGAGCTGTTTTTT	CATSSPWTSGGWNTGELFF
TRBJ1-4	TRBV7-3	TRBD1	.	TGTGCCAGCAGCGGGACAGGGGGGGGGAATGAAAAACTGTTTTTT	CASSGTGGGNEKLFF
TRBJ1-1	TRBV30	TRBD1	many	TGTGCCTGGCAAGGGGGCCCGGGGAACACTGAAGCTTTCTTT	CAWQGGPGNTEAFF
TRBJ1-2	TRBV6-1	.	many	TGTGCCAGCGCGGTGGGGGAGTATGGCTACACCTTC	CASAVGEYGYTF
TRBJ2-5	TRBV11-3	.	few	TGTGCCAGCAGCTTTTCCGCAGATCAAGAGACCCAGTACTTC	CASSFSADQETQYF
TRBJ2-7	TRBV2	TRBD2	.	TGTGCGCACACGGGGTTAGCGGGGAATGAGCAGTACTTC	CAHTGLAGNEQYF
TRBJ2-7	TRBV14	TRBD1	.	TGTGCCAGCAGCCCTCGACAGGGGACTTCTATCTCCTACGAGCAGTACTTC	CASSPRQGTSISYEQYF
TRBJ1-5	TRBV30	.	few	TGTACCTGGGGGAGGACAAATAGCAATCAGCCCCGGCATTTT	CTWGRTNSNQPRHF
TRBJ2-3	TRBV2	TRBD2	many	TGTGCCAGCAGTCCTTGGACTAGCGGGATCCGGGATACGCAGTATTTT	CASSPWTSGIRDTQYF
TRBJ2-7	TRBV7-9	.	many	TGTGCCAGCAGTTTTACCTACGAGCAGTACTTC	CASSFTYEQYF
TRBJ1-2	TRBV18	.	many	TGTGCCAGCTCACCAGAGACTGGAACCTATGGCTACACCTTC	CASSPETGTYGYTF
TRBJ1-2	TRBV28	TRBD1	few	TGTGCCAGCGGCCGGACAGGGGGCCCAAGGGCCTATGGCTACACCTTC	CASGRTGGPRAYGYTF
TRBJ1-2	TRBV7-2	TRBD1	many	TGTGCCAGCAGCCCCGGGACAGAAGCTAACTATGGCTACACCTTC	CASSPGTEANYGYTF
TRBJ2-3	TRBV2	.	many	TGTGCCCTCAGCCCCGCGGCTAGCACAGATACGCAGTATTTT	CALSPAASTDTQYF
TRBJ2-5	TRBV20-1	TRBD2	many	TGCAGTGCTAGATATAGCGGGAGGGCCAGTGGGGAGACCCAGTACTTC	CSARYSGRASGETQYF
TRBJ1-5	TRBV7-9	.	.	TGTGCCAGCAGCTTTAATTCGCAGGGGATGGATCAGCCCCAGCATTTT	CASSFNSQGMDQPQHF
TRBJ2-7	TRBV6-1	TRBD2	many	TGTGCCAGCAGTCACCTAGCGGGAGGGCACGAGCAGTACTTC	CASSHLAGGHEQYF
TRBJ2-6	TRBV7-2	.	many	TGTGCCAGCAGCTTAGTCCCGGCGGATGGGGCCAACGTCCTGACTTTC	CASSLVPADGANVLTF
TRBJ2-2	TRBV6-1	.	many	TGTGCCAGCAGCCCTGAGCTGGGACCGCGAGCCGGGGAGCTGTTTTTT	CASSPELGPRAGELFF
TRBJ2-6	TRBV7-2	.	many	TGTGCCAGCAGCACCGGGGGGGCCAACGTCCTGACTTTC	CASSTGGANVLTF
TRBJ2-3	TRBV20-1	.	many	TGCAGTGCTAGAGAACAGGCCTACCCAACGCAGTATTTT	CSAREQAYPTQYF
TRBJ2-1	TRBV7-3	TRBD1	many	TGTGCCAGCACCCCGTTCAGGGGGAGTGAGCAGTTCTTC	CASTPFRGSEQFF
TRBJ2-1	TRBV15	TRBD2	many	TGTGCCACCAGCCGAAGCGGGAGTACCTACAATGAGCAGTTCTTC	CATSRSGSTYNEQFF
TRBJ2-1	TRBV7-2	.	many	TGTGCCAGCAGCCGAGACGGATACAATGAGCAGTTCTTC	CASSRDGYNEQFF
TRBJ1-5	TRBV6-2/TRBV6-3	.	many	TGTGCCAGCAGTTACCCGCAGGTTAGCAATCAGCCCCAGCATTTT	CASSYPQVSNQPQHF
TRBJ2-5	TRBV5-4	TRBD2	.	TGTGCCAGCAGCTTGCTCGGCGGGAGTGGAGAGACCCAGTACTTC	CASSLLGGSGETQYF
TRBJ2-1	TRBV6-5	TRBD2	many	TGTGCCAGCAGTTACTCATCCCCCGGACTAGCGGGAGTCGAGACCCAGTTCTTC	CASSYSSPGLAGVETQFF